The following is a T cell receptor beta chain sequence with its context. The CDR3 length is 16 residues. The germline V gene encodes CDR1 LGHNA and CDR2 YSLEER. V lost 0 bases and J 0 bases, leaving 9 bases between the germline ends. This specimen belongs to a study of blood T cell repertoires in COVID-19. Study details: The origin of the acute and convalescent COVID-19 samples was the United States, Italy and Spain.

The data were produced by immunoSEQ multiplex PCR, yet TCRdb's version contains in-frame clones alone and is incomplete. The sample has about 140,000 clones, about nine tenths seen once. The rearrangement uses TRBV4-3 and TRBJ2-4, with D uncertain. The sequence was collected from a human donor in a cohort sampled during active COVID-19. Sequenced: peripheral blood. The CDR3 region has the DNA TGCGCCAGCAGCCAAGAGGCTGGCCTAGCCAAAAACATTCAGTACTTC. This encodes CASSQEAGLAKNIQYF.